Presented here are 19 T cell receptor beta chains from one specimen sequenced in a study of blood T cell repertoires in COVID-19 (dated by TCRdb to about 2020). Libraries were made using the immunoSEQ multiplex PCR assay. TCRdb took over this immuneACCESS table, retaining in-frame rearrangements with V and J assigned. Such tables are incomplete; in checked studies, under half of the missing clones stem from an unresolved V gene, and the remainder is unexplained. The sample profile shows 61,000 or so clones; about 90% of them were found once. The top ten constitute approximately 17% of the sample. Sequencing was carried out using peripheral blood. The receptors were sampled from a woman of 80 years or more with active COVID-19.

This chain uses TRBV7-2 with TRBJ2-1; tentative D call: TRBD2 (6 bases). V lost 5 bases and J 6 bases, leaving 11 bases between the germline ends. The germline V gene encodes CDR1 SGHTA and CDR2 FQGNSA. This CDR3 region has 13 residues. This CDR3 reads CASSTGTLNEQFF. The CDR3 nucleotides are TGTGCCAGCAGCACCGGGACTCTCAATGAGCAGTTCTTC. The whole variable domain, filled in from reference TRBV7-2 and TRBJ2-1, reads GAGVSQSPSNKVTEKGKDVELRCDPISGHTALYWYRQSLGQGLEFLIYFQGNSAPDKSGLPSDRFSAERTGGSVSTLTIQRTQQEDSAVYLCASSTGTLNEQFFGPGTRLTVL.

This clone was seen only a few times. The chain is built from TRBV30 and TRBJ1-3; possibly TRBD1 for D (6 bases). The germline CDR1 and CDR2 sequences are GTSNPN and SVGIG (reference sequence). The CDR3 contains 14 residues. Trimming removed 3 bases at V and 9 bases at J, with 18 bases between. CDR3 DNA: TGTGCCTGGAGGGGGGCGGCCCCGCGGACCACCATATATTTT. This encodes CAWRGAAPRTTIYF.

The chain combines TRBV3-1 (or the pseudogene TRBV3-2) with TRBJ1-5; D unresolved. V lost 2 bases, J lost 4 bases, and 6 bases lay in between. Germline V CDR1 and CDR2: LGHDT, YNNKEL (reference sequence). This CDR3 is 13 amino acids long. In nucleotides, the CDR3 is TGTGCCAGCAGCCAAATGCAGAATCAGCCCCAGCATTTT. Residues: CASSQMQNQPQHF.

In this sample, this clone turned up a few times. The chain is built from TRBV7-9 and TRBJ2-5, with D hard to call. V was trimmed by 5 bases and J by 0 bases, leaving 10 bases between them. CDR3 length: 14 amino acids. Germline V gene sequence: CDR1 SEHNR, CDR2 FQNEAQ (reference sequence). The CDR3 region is CASSPRLDQETQYF. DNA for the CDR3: TGTGCCAGCAGCCCCAGACTCGACCAAGAGACCCAGTACTTC.

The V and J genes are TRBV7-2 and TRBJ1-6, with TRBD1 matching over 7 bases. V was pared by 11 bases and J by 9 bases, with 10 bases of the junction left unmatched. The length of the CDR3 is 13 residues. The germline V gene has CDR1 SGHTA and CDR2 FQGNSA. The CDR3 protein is CAGKGGGSSPLHF. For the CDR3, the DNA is TGTGCCGGAAAAGGGGGCGGAAGTTCACCCCTCCACTTT.

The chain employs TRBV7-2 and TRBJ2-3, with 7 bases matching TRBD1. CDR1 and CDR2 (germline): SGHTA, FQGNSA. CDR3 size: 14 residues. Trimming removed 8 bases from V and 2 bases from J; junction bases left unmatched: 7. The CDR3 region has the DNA TGTGCCAGCGGGCACAGGGGACCCACAGATACGCAGTATTTT. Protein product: CASGHRGPTDTQYF.

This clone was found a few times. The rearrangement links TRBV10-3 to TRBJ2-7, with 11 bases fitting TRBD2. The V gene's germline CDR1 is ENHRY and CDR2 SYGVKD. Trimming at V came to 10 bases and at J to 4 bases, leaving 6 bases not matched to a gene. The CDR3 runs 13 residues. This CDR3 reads CATFGTSGYEQYF. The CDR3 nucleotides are TGTGCCACCTTCGGGACTAGCGGTTACGAGCAGTACTTC.

Here the CDR3 DNA reads TGTGCCAGCAGTTTTGTTGGTCTCGGTAACACTGAAGCTTTCTTT. Translation: CASSFVGLGNTEAFF. The J gene is TRBJ1-1, the V gene TRBV28, with D unresolved. Germline assignment: CDR1 MDHEN and CDR2 SYDVKM. Deletions cut 3 bases from V and 2 bases from J, with 13 bases between. This CDR3 spans 15 amino acids.

This CDR3 reads CASSLALGGTGELFF. The CDR3 region has the DNA TGCGCCAGCAGCTTGGCCTTGGGGGGCACCGGGGAGCTGTTTTTT. The chain combines TRBV5-1 with TRBJ2-2, with D possibly matching TRBD2 (6 bases). Germline V CDR1 and CDR2: SGHRS, YFSETQ. The CDR3 has 15 residues. V was shortened by 0 bases and J by 4 bases, with 10 bases between the two germline ends.

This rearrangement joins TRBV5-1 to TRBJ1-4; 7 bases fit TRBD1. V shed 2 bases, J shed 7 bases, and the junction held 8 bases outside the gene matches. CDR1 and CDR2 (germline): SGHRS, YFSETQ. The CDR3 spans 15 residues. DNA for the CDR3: TGCGCCAGCAGCTTCTTAGGGGGCACTGGTGAAAAACTGTTTTTT. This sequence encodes CASSFLGGTGEKLFF.

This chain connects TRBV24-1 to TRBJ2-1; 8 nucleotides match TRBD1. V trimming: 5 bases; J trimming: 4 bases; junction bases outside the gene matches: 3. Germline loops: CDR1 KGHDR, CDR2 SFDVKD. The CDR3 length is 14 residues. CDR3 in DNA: TGTGCCACCAGTGGGACAGGGAAATACAATGAGCAGTTCTTC. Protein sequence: CATSGTGKYNEQFF.

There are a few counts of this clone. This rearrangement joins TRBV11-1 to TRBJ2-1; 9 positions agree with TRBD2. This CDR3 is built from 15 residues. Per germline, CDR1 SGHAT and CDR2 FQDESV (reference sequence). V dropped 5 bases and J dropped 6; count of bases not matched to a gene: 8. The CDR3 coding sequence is TGTGCCAGCAGCGGAGCGGCGGGGGGGGGCAATGAGCAGTTCTTC. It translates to CASSGAAGGGNEQFF.

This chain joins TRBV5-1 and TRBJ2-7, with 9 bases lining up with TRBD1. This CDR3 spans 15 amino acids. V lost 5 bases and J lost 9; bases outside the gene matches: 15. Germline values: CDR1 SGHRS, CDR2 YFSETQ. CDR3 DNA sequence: TGCGCCAGCAGGTCCTCTCTACAGGGGGCCGGCGGGCAGTACTTC. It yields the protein CASRSSLQGAGGQYF.

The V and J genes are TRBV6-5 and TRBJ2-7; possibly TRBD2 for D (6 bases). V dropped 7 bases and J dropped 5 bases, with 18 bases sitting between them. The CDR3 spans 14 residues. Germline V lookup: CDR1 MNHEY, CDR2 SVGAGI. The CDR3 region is CASTTISGIHEQYF. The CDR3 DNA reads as TGTGCCAGCACCACGATTAGCGGAATCCACGAGCAGTACTTC.

Here the CDR3 reads CALPGTDRTNEKLFF. The CDR3 DNA reads TGTGCCCTCCCCGGGACAGATAGAACTAATGAAAAACTGTTTTTT. The genes are TRBV30 and TRBJ1-4; 7 bases fit TRBD1. V shed 8 bases, J shed 1 base, and the junction held 10 bases outside the gene matches. This CDR3 contains 15 residues. CDR1 and CDR2 (germline): GTSNPN, SVGIG (reference sequence). Supplemented by reference TRBV30 and TRBJ1-4, the full variable domain reads SQTIHQWPATLVQPVGSPLSLECTVEGTSNPNLYWYRQAAGRGLQLLFYSVGIGQISSEVPQNLSASRPQDRQFILSSKKLLLSDSGFYLCALPGTDRTNEKLFFGSGTQLSVL.

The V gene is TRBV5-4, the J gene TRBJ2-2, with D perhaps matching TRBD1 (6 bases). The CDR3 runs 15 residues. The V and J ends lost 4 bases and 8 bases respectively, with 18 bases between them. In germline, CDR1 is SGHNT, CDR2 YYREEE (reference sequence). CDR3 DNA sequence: TGTGCCAGCAGCCCGATGGGGGCGCAAAAAGGGGAGCTGTTTTTT. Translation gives CASSPMGAQKGELFF.

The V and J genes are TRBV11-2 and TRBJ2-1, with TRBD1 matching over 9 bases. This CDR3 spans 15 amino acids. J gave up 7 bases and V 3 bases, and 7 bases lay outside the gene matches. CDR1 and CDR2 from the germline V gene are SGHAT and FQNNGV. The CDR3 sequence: CASSLGATGGNEQFF. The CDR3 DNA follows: TGTGCCAGCAGCTTGGGAGCGACAGGGGGGAATGAGCAGTTCTTC.

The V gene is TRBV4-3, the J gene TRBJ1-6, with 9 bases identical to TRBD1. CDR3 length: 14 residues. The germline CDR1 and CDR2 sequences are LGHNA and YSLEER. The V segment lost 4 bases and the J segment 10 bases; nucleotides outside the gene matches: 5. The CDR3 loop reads CASSPGQGRSPLHF. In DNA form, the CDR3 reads TGCGCCAGCAGCCCGGGACAGGGACGATCACCCCTCCACTTT.

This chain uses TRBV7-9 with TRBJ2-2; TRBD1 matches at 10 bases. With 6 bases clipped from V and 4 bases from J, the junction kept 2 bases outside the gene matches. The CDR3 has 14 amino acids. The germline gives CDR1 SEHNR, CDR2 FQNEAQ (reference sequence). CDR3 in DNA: TGTGCCAGCAGTCGGACAGGGGGCACCGGGGAGCTGTTTTTT. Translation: CASSRTGGTGELFF. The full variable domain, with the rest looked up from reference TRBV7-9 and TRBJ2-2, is DTGVSQNPRHKITKRGQNVTFRCDPISEHNRLYWYRQTLGQGPEFLTYFQNEAQLEKSRLLSDRFSAERPKGSFSTLEIQRTEQGDSAMYLCASSRTGGTGELFFGEGSRLTVL.